This T cell receptor beta chain was retrieved from a study of blood T cell repertoires in COVID-19. For the study at large: Nucleic acid was either cDNA or gDNA, and it came from T cells, B-cell-depleted T cells, or PBMCs.

This clone came up once. Using immunoSEQ multiplex PCR, the repertoire was profiled, and TCRdb retains in-frame clones only, with some absent. The sample has hundreds of thousands of clones, roughly 86% seen once. This CDR3 has 15 amino acids. V lost 7 bases and J 4 bases, leaving 20 bases between the germline ends. The germline CDR1 and CDR2 sequences are SGDLS and YYNGEE. V is TRBV9 and J is TRBJ1-1, with D possibly TRBD1 on 5 matching bases. This clonotype was sampled from a woman aged 50 to 60 who had recovered from COVID-19. What was sequenced was peripheral blood. DNA for the CDR3: TGTGCCAGCGGTCAGGGTACAGCTCGGTCCACTGAAGCTTTCTTT. It specifies CASGQGTARSTEAFF. Using reference TRBV9 and TRBJ1-1 for the parts outside the CDR3, the full variable domain is DSGVTQTPKHLITATGQRVTLRCSPRSGDLSVYWYQQSLDQGLQFLIQYYNGEERAKGNILERFSAQQFPDLHSELNLSSLELGDSALYFCASGQGTARSTEAFFGQGTRLTVV.